The 11 T cell receptor beta chains below all came from one sample that was sequenced in a study of radiotherapy plus CTLA-4 blockade in lung cancer. Using immunoSEQ multiplex PCR, the repertoire was profiled, and TCRdb retains in-frame clones only, with some absent. Of 95,000 to 150,000 clones in the sample, 75% to 90% were seen once. Sample: peripheral blood, taken from a patient treated with radiotherapy plus ipilimumab. All receptors come from a human donor with non-small cell lung cancer that progressed on radiotherapy plus ipilimumab.

The chain is built from TRBV19 and TRBJ1-5; D not resolved. Germline CDR1 and CDR2: LNHDA and SQIVND (reference sequence). This CDR3 region has 14 residues. Trimming left V 3 bases short and J 2 bases short, with 8 bases between. CDR3 sequence (DNA): TGTGCCAGTAGTATGGTCGTAGGCAATCAGCCCCAGCATTTT. Its translation is CASSMVVGNQPQHF.

The chain has TRBV9 and TRBJ1-5; D is undetermined. The germline CDR1 and CDR2 sequences are SGDLS and YYNGEE. V shed 7 bases and J shed 4 bases, with 27 bases lying between them. The CDR3 has 18 amino acids. CDR3 in amino acids: CASDDPTQRKGKNQPQHF. The CDR3 DNA reads TGTGCCAGCGACGATCCTACCCAGAGAAAAGGGAAAAATCAGCCCCAGCATTTT.

The CDR3 spells CASSFIQGGEQYF. The CDR3 bases are TGTGCCAGCAGTTTTATCCAGGGCGGGGAGCAGTACTTC. J is TRBJ2-7 and V is TRBV2, with D tentatively TRBD1 or TRBD2 (5 bases each). The germline V gene encodes CDR1 SNHLY and CDR2 FYNNEI. The V gene lost 5 bases and the J gene lost 7 bases, with 15 bases spanning the gap. This CDR3 spans 13 amino acids. Looking up the rest from reference TRBV2 and TRBJ2-7 gives the full variable domain: EPEVTQTPSHQVTQMGQEVILRCVPISNHLYFYWYRQILGQKVEFLVSFYNNEISEKSEIFDDQFSVERPDGSNFTLKIRSTKLEDSAMYFCASSFIQGGEQYFGPGTRLTVT.

This rearrangement joins TRBV2 to TRBJ1-1, with unresolved D. The germline gives CDR1 SNHLY, CDR2 FYNNEI. This CDR3 contains 14 residues. V lost 7 bases and J lost 3, with 15 bases in between. CDR3 in DNA: TGTGCCAGCACCGGAGGACCCTGGGACACTGAAGCTTTCTTT. It is translated as CASTGGPWDTEAFF.

This clone was seen a single time. The chain employs TRBV7-8 and TRBJ1-1; D is unresolved. CDR1 SGHVS and CDR2 FQNEAQ come from the germline V gene. The CDR3 loop spans 15 amino acids. V shed 1 base and J shed 4 bases, with 13 bases lying between them. For the CDR3, the DNA is TGTGCCAGCAGCTTAGACCTTGCCCCGGGCACTGAAGCTTTCTTT. Protein: CASSLDLAPGTEAFF. Full variable domain (outside the CDR3, taken from reference TRBV7-8 and TRBJ1-1): GAGVSQSPRYKVAKRGQDVALRCDPISGHVSLFWYQQALGQGPEFLTYFQNEAQLDKSGLPSDRFFAERPEGSVSTLKIQRTQQEDSAVYLCASSLDLAPGTEAFFGQGTRLTVV.

The rearrangement uses TRBV2 and TRBJ1-2; TRBD1 aligns across 7 bases. V lost 4 bases to trimming and J lost 2 bases; unmatched junction nucleotides: 1. The germline V gene has CDR1 SNHLY and CDR2 FYNNEI. The CDR3 extends over 13 amino acids. The CDR3 here is CASSVRGNYGYTF. The DNA of the CDR3 is TGTGCCAGCAGTGTCAGGGGGAACTATGGCTACACCTTC.

The V call is TRBV2, the J call TRBJ2-1; TRBD2 matches 11 bases. CDR1 is SNHLY and CDR2 is FYNNEI in the germline V gene. Unmatched junction bases numbered 7, after V lost 8 bases and J lost 4 bases. The CDR3 is 15 residues long. The CDR3 loop reads CASHTIAGGYNEQFF. The CDR3 DNA sequence: TGTGCCAGCCATACGATAGCGGGGGGGTACAATGAGCAGTTCTTC.

This clone was seen only once. The J gene is TRBJ2-1, the V gene TRBV5-4; 14 bases agree with TRBD2. CDR1 SGHNT and CDR2 YYREEE come from the germline V gene (reference sequence). V lost 4 bases to trimming and J lost 6 bases; unmatched junction nucleotides: 9. The CDR3 consists of 17 residues. CDR3 residues: CASSPSGLAGGLNEQFF. CDR3 in DNA: TGTGCCAGCAGCCCCTCAGGACTAGCGGGAGGACTCAATGAGCAGTTCTTC.

This clone is a singleton in its sample. V gene TRBV11-2 combines with J gene TRBJ2-1; 11 nucleotides match TRBD2. The CDR3 extends over 16 amino acids. Germline-derived CDR1 and CDR2 are SGHAT and FQNNGV. Trimming at V came to 5 bases and at J to 6 bases, leaving 9 bases not matched to a gene. CDR3 loop: CASSPLAGGPINEQFF. In DNA, the CDR3 is TGTGCCAGCAGCCCCTTAGCGGGAGGGCCCATCAATGAGCAGTTCTTC.

This rearrangement joins TRBV5-1 to TRBJ1-4, with D uncertain. V lost 4 bases, J lost 0 bases, and 10 bases lay in between. Germline CDR1 and CDR2: SGHRS and YFSETQ. The CDR3 has 15 residues. The CDR3 DNA sequence: TGCGCCAGCAGCGCCGGGATTGCAACTAATGAAAAACTGTTTTTT. Encoded protein: CASSAGIATNEKLFF.

Points on this clone: In the same sample, other DNA sequences code for this CDR3. The chain links TRBV7-9 to TRBJ1-1; D is possibly TRBD1 (5 bases). The CDR3 is made up of 16 amino acids. Trimming took 4 bases from V and 5 from J, leaving 20 bases between them. Per the germline V gene, CDR1 is SEHNR and CDR2 is FQNEAQ (reference sequence). CDR3 bases: TGTGCCAGCAGCTCCCCCCCTAAGGGTGGGGGTACTGAAGCTTTCTTT. It encodes CASSSPPKGGGTEAFF.